This section outlines one TCR beta chain sequence together with its context. Its antigen remains undetermined. No qualities accompany the bases; no much larger clone lies one base away. The record originates from a study of T cells in tumors and immune-related adverse events (dated by TCRdb to about 2021). Read against the paper, the sample's treatment or condition label means: nivolumab (PD-1 blockade) given before sampling. The DNeasy Blood and Tissue Kit was used to extract DNA from the formalin-fixed paraffin-embedded specimens. The TCR beta locus was amplified and sequenced with the immunoSEQ assay, yielding bulk TCR Vbeta CDR3 data. In the source study's methods: Non-productive CDR3s, sequences shorter than 7 amino acids, and those not starting with C or ending with F/W were excluded. Analysis was restricted to specimens with at least 1000 reads, and each clonotype was defined at the amino acid level. Clonality was calculated as 1 minus Pielou's evenness. To equalize library sizes, abundance-weighted random subsampling with replacement was performed and repeated 100 times so that 95% confidence intervals could be reported. Repertoire overlap was quantified using the Morisita overlap index, and the top 40 clones per specimen were examined for overlap with the irAE. TCRdb limited this immuneACCESS table to in-frame rearrangements with V and J called. A share of clones is missing; checked studies link under half to unresolved V genes, and the rest is unexplained. V and J calls and clone size are given by that table; D and trimming were obtained from the DNA. The sample table lists some 10,000 clones, less than 95% of them with a count of one. 1.5% of the sample is taken by the ten largest.

Counted from cysteine to phenylalanine, this CDR3 has 14 amino acids. CDR3 DNA only is kept here, 42 bases in frame from base 1. The germline ends are 8 bases apart after V is trimmed by 0 bases and J by 3 bases. CDR1 and CDR2 are read off the germline V gene as WSHSY and SAAADI. This chain joins TRBV10-2 to TRBJ1-2; too little of a D gene remains to name it. Sequenced material: lymph node tissue, taken from a patient treated with anti-PD-1 therapy. The clonotype was recovered from a female donor with metastatic renal cell carcinoma. CDR3 loop: CASSESPGDYGYTF. DNA sequence: TGCGCCAGCAGTGAGTCGCCAGGAGACTATGGCTACACCTTC.